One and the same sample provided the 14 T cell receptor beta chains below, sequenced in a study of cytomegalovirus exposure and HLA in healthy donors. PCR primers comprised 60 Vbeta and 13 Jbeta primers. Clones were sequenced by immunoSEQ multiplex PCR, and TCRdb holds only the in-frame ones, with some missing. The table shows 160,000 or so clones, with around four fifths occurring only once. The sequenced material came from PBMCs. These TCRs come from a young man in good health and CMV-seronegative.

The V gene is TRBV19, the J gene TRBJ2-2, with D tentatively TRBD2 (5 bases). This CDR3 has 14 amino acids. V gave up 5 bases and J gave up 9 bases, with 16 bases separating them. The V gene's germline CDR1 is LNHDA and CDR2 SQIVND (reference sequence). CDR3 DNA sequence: TGTGCCAGTAGTGAGCCTCGACGGACTTGGGAGCTGTTTTTT. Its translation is CASSEPRRTWELFF.

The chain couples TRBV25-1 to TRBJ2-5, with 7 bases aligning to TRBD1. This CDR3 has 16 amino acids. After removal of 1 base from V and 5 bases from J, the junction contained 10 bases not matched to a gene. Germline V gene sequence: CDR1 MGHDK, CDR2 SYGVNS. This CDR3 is CASSELPGQDGETQYF. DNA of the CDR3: TGTGCCAGCAGTGAATTACCCGGACAGGACGGGGAGACCCAGTACTTC. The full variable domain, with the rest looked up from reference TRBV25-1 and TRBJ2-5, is EADIYQTPRYLVIGTGKKITLECSQTMGHDKMYWYQQDPGMELHLIHYSYGVNSTEKGDLSSESTVSRIRTEHFPLTLESARPSHTSQYLCASSELPGQDGETQYFGPGTRLLVL.

Here the CDR3 reads CASSQSSQGNEQYF. As DNA, the CDR3 is TGCGCCAGCAGCCAATCATCACAGGGCAACGAGCAGTACTTC. V usage is TRBV5-1 and J usage is TRBJ2-7; possible D gene TRBD1, 6 bases. CDR3 size: 14 residues. The ends were cut back, 4 bases at V and 5 bases at J, with 16 bases in the middle. Germline lookup yields CDR1 SGHRS and CDR2 YFSETQ.

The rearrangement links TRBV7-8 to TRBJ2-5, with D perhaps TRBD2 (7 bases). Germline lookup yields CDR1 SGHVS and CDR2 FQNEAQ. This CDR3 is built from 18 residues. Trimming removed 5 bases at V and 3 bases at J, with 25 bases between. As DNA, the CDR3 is TGTGCCAGCAGCCCTAGGGACGGGAGGCGGGGGCCTAAAGAGACCCAGTACTTC. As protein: CASSPRDGRRGPKETQYF.

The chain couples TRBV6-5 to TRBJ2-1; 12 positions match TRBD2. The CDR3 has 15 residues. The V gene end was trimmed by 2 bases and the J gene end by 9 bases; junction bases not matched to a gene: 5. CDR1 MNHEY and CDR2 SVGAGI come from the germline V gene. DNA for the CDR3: TGTGCCAGCAGTTACCTAGCGGGGGGGCAAAGTGAGCAGTTCTTC. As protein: CASSYLAGGQSEQFF.

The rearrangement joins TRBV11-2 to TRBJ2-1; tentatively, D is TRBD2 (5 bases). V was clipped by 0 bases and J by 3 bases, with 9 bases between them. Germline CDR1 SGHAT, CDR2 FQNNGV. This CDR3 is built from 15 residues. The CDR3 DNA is TGTGCCAGCAGCTTAGATAGGAGCGGCTACAATGAGCAGTTCTTC. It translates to CASSLDRSGYNEQFF.

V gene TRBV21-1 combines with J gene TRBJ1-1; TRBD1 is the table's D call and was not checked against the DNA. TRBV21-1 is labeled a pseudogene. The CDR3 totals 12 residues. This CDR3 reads CASSPRETEAFF. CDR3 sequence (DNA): TGTGCCAGCAGCCCCAGGGAAACTGAAGCTTTCTTT.

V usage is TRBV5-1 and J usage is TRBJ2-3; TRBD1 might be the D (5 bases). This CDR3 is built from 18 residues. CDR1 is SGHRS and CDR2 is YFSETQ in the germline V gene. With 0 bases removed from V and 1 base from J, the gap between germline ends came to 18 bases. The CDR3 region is CASSLGRSTDTGTDTQYF. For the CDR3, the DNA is TGCGCCAGCAGCTTGGGTAGGAGTACGGACACAGGCACAGATACGCAGTATTTT.

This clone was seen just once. The CDR3 nucleotides read TGTGCCAGCAGCTCTCTAGCGGGAGGTCCCTACGAGCAGTACTTC. Amino acids: CASSSLAGGPYEQYF. The chain joins TRBV7-2 to TRBJ2-7; 11 nucleotides match TRBD2. The CDR3 has 15 residues. Trimming at V came to 4 bases and at J to 2 bases, leaving 4 bases not matched to a gene. The V gene's germline CDR1 is SGHTA and CDR2 FQGNSA.

CDR3 in amino acids: CASSFPDSPGELFF. The CDR3 region has the DNA TGTGCCAGCAGCTTTCCGGACTCTCCCGGGGAGCTGTTTTTT. This chain links TRBV5-4 with TRBJ2-2, with D possibly being TRBD2 (5 bases). The CDR3 has 14 residues. V lost 2 bases, J lost 6 bases, and 11 bases lay in between. CDR1 is SGHNT and CDR2 is YYREEE in the germline V gene (reference sequence).

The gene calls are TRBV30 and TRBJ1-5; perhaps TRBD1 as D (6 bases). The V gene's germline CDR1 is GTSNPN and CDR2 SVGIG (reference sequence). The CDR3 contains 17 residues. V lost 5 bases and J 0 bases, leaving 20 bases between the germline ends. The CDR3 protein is CAWETKGGVNSNQPQHF. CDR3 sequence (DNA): TGTGCCTGGGAGACAAAGGGGGGGGTTAATAGCAATCAGCCCCAGCATTTT.

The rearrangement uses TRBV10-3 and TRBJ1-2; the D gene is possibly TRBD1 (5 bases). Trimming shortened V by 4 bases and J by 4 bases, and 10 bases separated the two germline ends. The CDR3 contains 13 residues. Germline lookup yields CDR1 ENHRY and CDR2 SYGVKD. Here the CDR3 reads CAISASDTYGYTF. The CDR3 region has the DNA TGTGCCATCAGTGCTTCGGACACCTATGGCTACACCTTC.

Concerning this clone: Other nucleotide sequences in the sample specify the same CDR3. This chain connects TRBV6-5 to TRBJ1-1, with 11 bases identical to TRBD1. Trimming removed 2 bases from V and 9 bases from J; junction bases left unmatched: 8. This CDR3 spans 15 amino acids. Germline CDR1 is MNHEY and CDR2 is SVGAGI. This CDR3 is CASSYDWDRGKKAFF. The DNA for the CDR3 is TGTGCCAGCAGTTACGATTGGGACAGGGGGAAGAAAGCTTTCTTT.

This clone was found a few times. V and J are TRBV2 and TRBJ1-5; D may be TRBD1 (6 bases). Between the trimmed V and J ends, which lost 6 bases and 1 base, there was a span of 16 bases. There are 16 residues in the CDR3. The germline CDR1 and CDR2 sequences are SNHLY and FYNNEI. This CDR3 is CASSPQGGASNQPQHF. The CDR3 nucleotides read TGTGCCAGCAGCCCCCAAGGGGGGGCGAGCAATCAGCCCCAGCATTTT.